This passage covers 30 T cell receptor delta chains from one sample sequenced in a study of Vδ1+ human thymocytes. Regarding the study as a whole: Highly polyclonal TRG and TRD repertoires with Gaussian CDR3 length distributions appeared in thymus.

These receptors have no known antigen. The template was reverse-transcribed extracted RNA. Pooled V-gene forward primers with one constant-region reverse primer generated the CDR3 amplicons by multiplex PCR. TCRdb re-called clones from the multiplex PCR reads via CATT. The table shows 45,000 to 60,000 delta-chain clones, with approximately 16% occurring only once. The sequencing input was Vdelta1+ gamma-delta thymocytes from the thymus. Subset here: FACS-sorted CD3+ TCRalphabeta- TCRVdelta1+ TCRVdelta2- thymocytes. All receptors come from a boy in the first two years of life who had congenital heart surgery.

This clone showed up just a few times. A much larger clone lies a single base off, so this may be a read error. The V and J genes are TRDV2 and TRDJ2, with a possible D match to TRDD3 (6 bases). The V and J ends lost 5 bases and 15 bases respectively, with 15 bases between them. The CDR3 consists of 11 residues. Germline V CDR1 and CDR2: GEAIGNYY, EKD. CDR3 amino acids: CACGEPTGIFF. Here the CDR3 DNA reads TGTGCCTGTGGTGAACCTACTGGGATCTTCTTT.

The chain recombines TRDV1 with TRDJ1; TRDD3 is a possible D gene (6 bases). Per the germline V gene, CDR1 is TSWWSYY and CDR2 is QGS. The CDR3 length is 15 residues. Trimming stripped 2 bases from V and 0 bases from J, with 10 bases between. CDR3 loop: CALGEIWGNTDKLIF. The CDR3, as DNA: TGTGCTCTTGGGGAAATCTGGGGAAACACCGATAAACTCATCTTT.

As to this clone: A much bigger clone sits one base away, suggesting this may be a read error. The rearrangement links TRDV2 to TRDJ1, with 9 bases fitting TRDD3. Germline V lookup: CDR1 GEAIGNYY, CDR2 EKD. This CDR3 is 12 amino acids long. The CDR3 DNA reads TGTGCCTGTGACCGGGGATACGATAGACTCATCTTT. Amino acids: CACDRGYDRLIF.

The rearrangement uses TRDV1 and TRDJ1; 9 positions match TRDD3. The CDR3 length is 20 residues. CDR1 is TSWWSYY and CDR2 is QGS in the germline V gene. Trimming at V came to 1 base and at J to 0 bases, leaving 15 bases not matched to a gene. CDR3 nucleotide sequence: TGTGCTCTTGGGGAACGACCAACCTTAGCGTGGGGATACGACACCGATAAACTCATCTTT. It specifies CALGERPTLAWGYDTDKLIF.

The chain combines TRDV1 with TRDJ1; 7 bases map to TRDD2. The germline V gene encodes CDR1 TSWWSYY and CDR2 QGS. J lost 0 bases, V lost 0 bases, and 7 bases had no gene match. This CDR3 has 17 amino acids. The CDR3 reads CALGELNDSYYTDKLIF. As DNA, the CDR3 is TGTGCTCTTGGGGAACTTAACGATTCCTACTACACCGATAAACTCATCTTT.

The chain joins TRDV1 to TRDJ1; 10 bases are a match to TRDD3. CDR3 length: 16 residues. J gave up 6 bases and V 2 bases, and 9 bases lay outside the gene matches. The V gene's germline CDR1 is TSWWSYY and CDR2 QGS. The CDR3: CALGEGRLGDLNKLIF. The CDR3 DNA sequence: TGTGCTCTTGGGGAAGGAAGACTGGGGGATCTTAATAAACTCATCTTT.

This clone has a handful of counts. This sequence may be a read error, since a much larger clone differs from it by one base. Other DNA variants within this sample encode the same CDR3. The chain couples TRAV29/DV5 to TRDJ1, with D perhaps matching TRDD2 (7 bases). Germline values: CDR1 NSMFDY, CDR2 ISSIKDK. CDR3 length: 17 amino acids. The chain's CDR3 is CAEISYKGDLNTDKLIF. For the CDR3, the DNA is TGCGCCGAGATTTCCTACAAGGGGGACCTTAACACCGATAAACTCATCTTT.

The chain links TRDV1 to TRDJ1; 11 bases fit TRDD3. Germline V CDR1 and CDR2: TSWWSYY, QGS. J gave up 8 bases and V 4 bases, and 18 bases lay outside the gene matches. CDR3 length: 18 amino acids. The CDR3 nucleotides are TGTGCTCTTGGGGTAGAAGGCCTTCCTACGGCTGGGGGATACAAACTCATCTTT. As protein: CALGVEGLPTAGGYKLIF.

There are a few counts of this clone. V gene TRDV1 combines with J gene TRDJ1; TRDD3 might be the D (5 bases). V was trimmed by 5 bases and J by 0 bases, leaving 37 bases between them. Per germline, CDR1 TSWWSYY and CDR2 QGS. The CDR3 covers 23 residues. In nucleotides, the CDR3 is TGTGCTCTTGGGAACCGGTCATCAACTGCGTGCCGGGGGTCGATCCTTTACACCGATAAACTCATCTTT. It translates to CALGNRSSTACRGSILYTDKLIF.

The chain links TRDV3 to TRDJ1; 13 bases are shared with TRDD3. This CDR3 contains 16 residues. The V segment lost 1 base and the J segment 3 bases; nucleotides outside the gene matches: 8. CDR1 TVYSNPD and CDR2 GDNSRS come from the germline V gene (reference sequence). Here the CDR3 DNA reads TGTGCCTTTAACCAGTACTGGGGGATACGGGCCGATAAACTCATCTTT. It translates to CAFNQYWGIRADKLIF.

The rearrangement joins TRDV1 to TRDJ1; 7 nucleotides align to TRDD3. Trimming at V came to 4 bases and at J to 0 bases, leaving 11 bases not matched to a gene. This CDR3 is built from 17 residues. Germline loops: CDR1 TSWWSYY, CDR2 QGS. Here the CDR3 reads CALGAQTWGSYTDKLIF. As DNA, the CDR3 is TGTGCTCTTGGGGCCCAGACCTGGGGGTCCTACACCGATAAACTCATCTTT.

The chain employs TRDV1 and TRDJ1; perhaps D is TRDD2 or TRDD3 (5 bases each). V lost 6 bases, J lost 8 bases, and 31 bases lay in between. The germline V gene has CDR1 TSWWSYY and CDR2 QGS. The CDR3 is made up of 18 amino acids. The DNA of the CDR3 is TGTGCTCTTGGCGGACCTACTCCGATACACGGTACCCCGGACAAACTCATCTTT. It specifies CALGGPTPIHGTPDKLIF.

This clone was seen more than once but under ten times. V is TRDV1 and J is TRDJ1, with TRDD3 identical over 9 bases. The CDR3 has 18 residues. Trimming removed 3 bases from V and 3 bases from J; junction bases left unmatched: 14. Germline V CDR1 and CDR2: TSWWSYY, QGS. The DNA of the CDR3 is TGTGCTCTTGGGGACTTCCTATGTACCGGGGGATACCCCGATAAACTCATCTTT. As protein: CALGDFLCTGGYPDKLIF.

The chain combines TRDV1 with TRDJ1; 12 bases match TRDD3. This CDR3 comprises 20 residues. J gave up 1 base and V 5 bases, and 17 bases lay outside the gene matches. The germline CDR1 and CDR2 sequences are TSWWSYY and QGS. CDR3 sequence reads: CALGKRMATGGYSVTDKLIF. DNA of the CDR3: TGTGCTCTTGGGAAAAGAATGGCGACTGGGGGATACTCCGTCACCGATAAACTCATCTTT.

This clone was observed a handful of times. J is TRDJ2 and V is TRDV1; TRDD3 aligns across 10 bases. The CDR3 extends over 20 amino acids. Germline CDR1 TSWWSYY, CDR2 QGS. CDR3 amino acids: CAQVCDPLSDWGIHSAQLFF. In nucleotides, the CDR3 is TGTGCCCAAGTATGCGATCCCCTTAGTGACTGGGGGATCCACTCAGCACAACTCTTCTTT.

This clone is labeled medium-sized (0.01 to 0.1%). The sample carries other DNA sequences with the same CDR3. This chain joins TRDV2 and TRDJ1; D unresolved. Trimming pared 3 bases from V and 4 bases from J, leaving 11 bases between. The CDR3 loop spans 13 amino acids. Germline CDR1 GEAIGNYY, CDR2 EKD. The CDR3 sequence is CACDPTDDDKLIF. Written as DNA, the CDR3 is TGTGCCTGTGACCCAACCGACGACGATAAACTCATCTTT.

The sample holds a few counts of this clone. This chain connects TRDV1 to TRDJ1, with 11 positions matching TRDD3. The CDR3 is made up of 20 amino acids. Germline V gene lookup returns CDR1 TSWWSYY and CDR2 QGS. V shed 1 base, J shed 6 bases, and the junction held 19 bases outside the gene matches. In DNA, the CDR3 is TGTGCTCTTGGGGAACCCCCACCTTACTGGGGGATATCGGGTTGGAATAAACTCATCTTT. Its protein product is CALGEPPPYWGISGWNKLIF.

V is TRDV1 and J is TRDJ1, with 11 bases matching TRDD3. J was trimmed by 2 bases and V by 2 bases; bases with no gene match: 19. The germline V gene encodes CDR1 TSWWSYY and CDR2 QGS. This CDR3 spans 21 amino acids. CDR3 DNA sequence: TGTGCTCTTGGGGAATGTGGGTGGAAATCGGTGGGGGATACGCCTACCGATAAACTCATCTTT. The encoded protein is CALGECGWKSVGDTPTDKLIF.

There are a few counts of this clone. The V and J genes are TRDV1 and TRDJ2; TRDD2 matches 7 bases. Germline V gene lookup returns CDR1 TSWWSYY and CDR2 QGS. The CDR3 is 18 amino acids. After removal of 1 base from V and 11 bases from J, the junction contained 19 bases not matched to a gene. CDR3 in DNA: TGTGCTCTTGGGGAACCGGGTTCCTACGCGGGTGGGGAGACTCAACTCTTCTTT. It yields the protein CALGEPGSYAGGETQLFF.

There are a few counts of this clone. This rearrangement joins TRDV1 to TRDJ1; 9 positions match TRDD3. The CDR3 contains 24 residues. The germline gives CDR1 TSWWSYY, CDR2 QGS. The V and J ends lost 0 bases and 7 bases, in that order; junction bases with no gene match: 33. CDR3 nucleotide sequence: TGTGCTCTTGGGGAACTAATCGATTTCCTACATCCTCGGGGATACGCGGGGGCATCGGGTAAACTCATCTTT. This translates into CALGELIDFLHPRGYAGASGKLIF.

The V and J genes are TRDV1 and TRDJ1; maybe TRDD3 (6 bases). Deletions cut 4 bases from V and 2 bases from J, with 23 bases between. The CDR3 sequence is 18 residues long. Germline CDR1 reads TSWWSYY; CDR2 reads QGS. The CDR3 reads CALGAIRGVLGTTDKLIF. The CDR3 DNA follows: TGTGCTCTTGGGGCAATCCGCGGAGTACTGGGCACGACCGATAAACTCATCTTT.

Only a few counts were recorded for this clone. The rearrangement joins TRDV1 to TRDJ1, with TRDD3 as a possible D gene (5 bases). Germline loops: CDR1 TSWWSYY, CDR2 QGS. CDR3 length: 15 residues. Trimming shortened V by 5 bases and J by 0 bases, and 13 bases separated the two germline ends. The DNA for the CDR3 is TGTGCTCTTGGGAATTTTCCGGGATACACCGATAAACTCATCTTT. It encodes CALGNFPGYTDKLIF.

J is TRDJ1 and V is TRDV1; maybe TRDD3 (8 bases). The CDR3 totals 23 residues. Trimming removed 4 bases from V and 0 bases from J, with 36 bases in between. Germline loops: CDR1 TSWWSYY, CDR2 QGS. The CDR3 protein is CALGVSLPQGSLLGVLHTDKLIF. CDR3 bases: TGTGCTCTTGGGGTCAGCCTTCCTCAAGGCTCTCTACTGGGGGTCCTCCACACCGATAAACTCATCTTT.

Concerning this clone itself: Germline is not matched at one junction end, which may reflect a read error. The sample holds other DNA sequences that translate to the same CDR3. The chain couples TRDV1 to TRDJ1; 9 bases align to TRDD3. The CDR3 sequence is 21 residues long. Germline assignment: CDR1 TSWWSYY and CDR2 QGS. The CDR3 sequence: CALGEYIPKYWGTLHTDKLIF. CDR3 bases: TGTGCCCTTGGGGAATATATCCCAAAGTACTGGGGGACCCTCCACACCGATAAACTCATCTTT.

This clone ranks as medium-sized. The rearrangement uses TRDV2 and TRDJ1, with TRDD3 identical over 13 bases. J gave up 0 bases and V 4 bases, and 13 bases lay outside the gene matches. Germline V gives CDR1 GEAIGNYY, CDR2 EKD. CDR3 size: 19 residues. The CDR3: CACDPVLGDTGEDTDKLIF. For the CDR3, the DNA is TGTGCCTGTGATCCAGTACTGGGGGATACGGGGGAGGACACCGATAAACTCATCTTT.

The rearrangement links TRDV1 to TRDJ1; no clear D. CDR1 is TSWWSYY and CDR2 is QGS in the germline V gene. V shed 1 base and J shed 8 bases, with 20 bases lying between them. CDR3 length: 16 amino acids. The CDR3 is CALGERSKIWEVKLIF. The CDR3 DNA reads as TGTGCTCTTGGGGAACGATCCAAGATATGGGAGGTAAAACTCATCTTT.

V usage is TRDV1 and J usage is TRDJ1; the D gene is possibly TRDD2 (5 bases). Trimming cost V 4 bases and J 0 bases, with 15 bases left between them. The CDR3 has 16 amino acids. Germline V lookup: CDR1 TSWWSYY, CDR2 QGS. The CDR3 sequence is CALGGPSSGYTDKLIF. The CDR3, as DNA: TGTGCTCTTGGGGGGCCTTCAAGCGGTTACACCGATAAACTCATCTTT.

This clone has just a few counts. V and J are TRDV1 and TRDJ1; TRDD3 matches 12 bases. Per germline, CDR1 TSWWSYY and CDR2 QGS. The CDR3 has 24 amino acids. V lost 1 base, J lost 1 base, and 25 bases stayed unmatched. The CDR3 DNA sequence: TGTGCTCTTGGGGAACGTTGCCCCTACCCTAGAGTACTGGGGGATACAAGGGGCACCGATAAACTCATCTTT. Translated: CALGERCPYPRVLGDTRGTDKLIF.

This chain joins TRDV1 and TRDJ1, with TRDD3 matching over 9 bases. V was clipped by 3 bases and J by 2 bases; unmatched bases: 19. The CDR3 covers 20 residues. Looked up from germline, CDR1 is TSWWSYY and CDR2 is QGS. CDR3 DNA: TGTGCTCTTGGGGATTCGGGTTCCCGACTGGGGATACGAAGGACCGATAAACTCATCTTT. Amino acid sequence: CALGDSGSRLGIRRTDKLIF.

The J gene is TRDJ1, the V gene TRDV1; D perhaps matches TRDD2 (5 bases). Trimming stripped 4 bases from V and 0 bases from J, with 18 bases between. The V gene's germline CDR1 is TSWWSYY and CDR2 QGS. There are 17 residues in the CDR3. CDR3 region: CALGGLPPLGDTDKLIF. Here the CDR3 DNA reads TGTGCTCTTGGGGGGCTTCCGCCTTTAGGGGACACCGATAAACTCATCTTT.